The entry that follows covers one TCR beta chain sequence. This CDR3 is 13 amino acids long. From germline, CDR1 is SQVTM and CDR2 ANQGSEA. Trimming removed 2 bases at V and 5 bases at J, with 13 bases between. The immunoSEQ assay was v3.0, run at survey level. Produced via immunoSEQ multiplex PCR; TCRdb's table is partial and in-frame only. The sample contains under 20,000 clones, over 75% of which appear only once. This entry belongs to a study of long-term antiretroviral therapy in people with HIV. V usage is TRBV29-1 and J usage is TRBJ2-7, with D possibly matching TRBD1 (5 bases). This receptor was obtained from a man between 25 and 39 years old with HIV. Material: unsorted PBMCs, obtained roughly 1.2 years before starting antiretroviral therapy. CDR3 sequence reads: CSVETVGRDEQYF. DNA of the CDR3: TGCAGCGTTGAAACAGTGGGCAGGGACGAGCAGTACTTC.